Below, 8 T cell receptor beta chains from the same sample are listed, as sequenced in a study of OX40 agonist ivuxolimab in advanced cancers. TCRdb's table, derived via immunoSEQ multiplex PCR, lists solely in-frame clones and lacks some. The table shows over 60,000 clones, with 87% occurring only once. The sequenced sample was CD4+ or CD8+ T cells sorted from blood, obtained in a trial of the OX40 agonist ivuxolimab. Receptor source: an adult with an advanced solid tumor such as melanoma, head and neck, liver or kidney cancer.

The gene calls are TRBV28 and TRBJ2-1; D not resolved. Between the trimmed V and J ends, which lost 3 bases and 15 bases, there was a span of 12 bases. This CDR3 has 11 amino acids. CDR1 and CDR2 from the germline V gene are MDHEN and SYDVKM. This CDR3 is CASSLDQAWFF. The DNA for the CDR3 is TGTGCCAGCAGTTTGGATCAGGCTTGGTTCTTC.

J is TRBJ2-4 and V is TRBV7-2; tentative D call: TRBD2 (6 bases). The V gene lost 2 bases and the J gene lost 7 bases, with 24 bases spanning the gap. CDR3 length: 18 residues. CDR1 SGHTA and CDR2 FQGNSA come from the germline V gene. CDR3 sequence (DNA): TGTGCCAGCAGCTTACAAATCGAGGGGCCACGCCGGGAGAACATTCAGTACTTC. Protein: CASSLQIEGPRRENIQYF.

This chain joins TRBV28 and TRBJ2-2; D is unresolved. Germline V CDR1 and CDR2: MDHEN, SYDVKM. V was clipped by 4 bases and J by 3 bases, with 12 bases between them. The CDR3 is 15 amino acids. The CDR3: CASSSLARYTGELFF. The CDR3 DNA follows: TGTGCCAGCAGTTCGTTGGCCCGATACACCGGGGAGCTGTTTTTT.

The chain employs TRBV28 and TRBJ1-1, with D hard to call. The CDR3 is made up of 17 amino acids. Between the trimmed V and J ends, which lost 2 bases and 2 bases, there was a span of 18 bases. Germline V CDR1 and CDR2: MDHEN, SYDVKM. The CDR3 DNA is TGTGCCAGCAGTTTAGGCGGCGCTGGGTGGGTAAACACTGAAGCTTTCTTT. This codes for CASSLGGAGWVNTEAFF.

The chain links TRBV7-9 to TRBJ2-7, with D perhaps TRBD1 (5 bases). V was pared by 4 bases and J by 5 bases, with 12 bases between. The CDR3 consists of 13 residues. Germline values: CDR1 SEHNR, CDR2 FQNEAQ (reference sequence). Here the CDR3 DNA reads TGTGCCAGCAGCTCTACCGACAGAGACGAGCAGTACTTC. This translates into CASSSTDRDEQYF.

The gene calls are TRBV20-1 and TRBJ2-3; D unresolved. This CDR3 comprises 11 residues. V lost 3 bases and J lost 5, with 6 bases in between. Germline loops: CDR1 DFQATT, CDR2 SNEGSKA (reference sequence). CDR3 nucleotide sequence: TGCAGTGCTAGTCCCGAAGATACGCAGTATTTT. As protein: CSASPEDTQYF.

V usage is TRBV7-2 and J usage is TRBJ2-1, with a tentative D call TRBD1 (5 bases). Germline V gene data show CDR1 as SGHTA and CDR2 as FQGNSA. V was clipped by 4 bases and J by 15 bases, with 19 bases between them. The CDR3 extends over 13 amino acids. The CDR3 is CASSSAGPSGPFF. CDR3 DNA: TGTGCCAGCAGCTCCGCAGGGCCGTCTGGTCCGTTCTTC.

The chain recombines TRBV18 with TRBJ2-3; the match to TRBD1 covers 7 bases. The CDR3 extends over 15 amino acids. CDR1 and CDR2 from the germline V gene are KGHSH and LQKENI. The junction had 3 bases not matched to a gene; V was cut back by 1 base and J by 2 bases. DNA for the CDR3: TGTGCCAGCTCACCACTGACAGGGTACACAGATACGCAGTATTTT. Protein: CASSPLTGYTDTQYF. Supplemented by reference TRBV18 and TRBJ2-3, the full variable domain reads NAGVMQNPRHLVRRRGQEARLRCSPMKGHSHVYWYRQLPEEGLKFMVYLQKENIIDESGMPKERFSAEFPKEGPSILRIQQVVRGDSAAYFCASSPLTGYTDTQYFGPGTRLTVL.